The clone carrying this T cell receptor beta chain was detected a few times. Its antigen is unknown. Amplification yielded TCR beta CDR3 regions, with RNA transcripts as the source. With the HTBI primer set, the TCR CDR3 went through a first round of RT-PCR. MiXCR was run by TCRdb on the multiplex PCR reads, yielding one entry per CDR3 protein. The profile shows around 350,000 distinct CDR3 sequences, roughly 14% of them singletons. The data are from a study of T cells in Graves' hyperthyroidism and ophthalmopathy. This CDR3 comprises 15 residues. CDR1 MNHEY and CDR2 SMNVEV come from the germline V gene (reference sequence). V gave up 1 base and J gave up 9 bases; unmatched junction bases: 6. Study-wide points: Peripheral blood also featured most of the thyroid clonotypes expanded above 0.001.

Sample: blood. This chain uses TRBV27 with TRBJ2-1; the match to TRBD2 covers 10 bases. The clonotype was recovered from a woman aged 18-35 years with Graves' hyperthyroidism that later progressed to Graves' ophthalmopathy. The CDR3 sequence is CASSLLGSGRGEQFF. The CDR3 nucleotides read TGTGCCAGCAGTTTATTGGGCAGCGGGAGGGGTGAGCAGTTCTTC.